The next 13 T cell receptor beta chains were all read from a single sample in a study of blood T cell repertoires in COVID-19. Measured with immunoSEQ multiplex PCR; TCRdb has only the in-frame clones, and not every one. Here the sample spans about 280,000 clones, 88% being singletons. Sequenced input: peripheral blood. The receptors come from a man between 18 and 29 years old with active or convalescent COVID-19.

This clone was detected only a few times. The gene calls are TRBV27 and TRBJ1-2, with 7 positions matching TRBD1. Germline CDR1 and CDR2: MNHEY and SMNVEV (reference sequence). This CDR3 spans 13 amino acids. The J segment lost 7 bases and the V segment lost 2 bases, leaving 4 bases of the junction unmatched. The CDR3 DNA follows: TGTGCCAGCAGTTTACCGGACAGGTCTGGCTACACCTTC. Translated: CASSLPDRSGYTF.

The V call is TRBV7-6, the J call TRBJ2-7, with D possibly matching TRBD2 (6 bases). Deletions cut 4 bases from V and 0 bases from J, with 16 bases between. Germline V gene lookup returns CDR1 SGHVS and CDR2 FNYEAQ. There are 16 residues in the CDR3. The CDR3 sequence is CASSWGVGGSSYEQYF. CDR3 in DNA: TGTGCCAGCAGCTGGGGGGTTGGGGGATCCTCCTACGAGCAGTACTTC.

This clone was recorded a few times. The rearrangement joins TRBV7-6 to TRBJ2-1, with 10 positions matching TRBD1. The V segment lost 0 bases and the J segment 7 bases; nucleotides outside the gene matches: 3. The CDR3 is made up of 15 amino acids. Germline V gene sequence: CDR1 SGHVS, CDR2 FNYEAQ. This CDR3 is CASSLAGTGVNEQFF. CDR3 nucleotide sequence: TGTGCCAGCAGCTTAGCCGGGACAGGGGTTAATGAGCAGTTCTTC.

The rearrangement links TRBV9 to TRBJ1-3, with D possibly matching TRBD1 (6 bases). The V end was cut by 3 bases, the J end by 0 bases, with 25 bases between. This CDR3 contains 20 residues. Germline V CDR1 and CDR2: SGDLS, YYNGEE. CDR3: CASSARGSGTPKNSGNTIYF. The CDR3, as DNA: TGTGCCAGCAGCGCGCGCGGATCCGGGACACCTAAAAACTCTGGAAACACCATATATTTT.

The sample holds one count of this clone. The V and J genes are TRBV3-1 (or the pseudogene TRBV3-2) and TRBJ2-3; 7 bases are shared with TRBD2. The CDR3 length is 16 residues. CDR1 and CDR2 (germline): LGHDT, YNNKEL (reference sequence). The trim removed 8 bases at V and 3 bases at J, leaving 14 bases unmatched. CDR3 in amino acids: CASGRLGGGCTDTQYF. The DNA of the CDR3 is TGTGCCAGCGGGAGACTGGGCGGGGGTTGTACAGATACGCAGTATTTT.

In nucleotides, the CDR3 is TGTGCCAGCAGCCCCACTAGCGGGGGGGCTCCCGGGGAGCTGTTTTTT. Translation: CASSPTSGGAPGELFF. The chain carries TRBV7-3 and TRBJ2-2; 13 bases are shared with TRBD2. This CDR3 contains 16 residues. J was trimmed by 6 bases and V by 5 bases; bases with no gene match: 6. Germline V gives CDR1 SGHTA, CDR2 FQGTGA. Full variable domain (rest looked up from reference TRBV7-3 and TRBJ2-2): GAGVSQTPSNKVTEKGKYVELRCDPISGHTALYWYRQSLGQGPEFLIYFQGTGAADDSGLPNDRFFAVRPEGSVSTLKIQRTERGDSAVYLCASSPTSGGAPGELFFGEGSRLTVL.

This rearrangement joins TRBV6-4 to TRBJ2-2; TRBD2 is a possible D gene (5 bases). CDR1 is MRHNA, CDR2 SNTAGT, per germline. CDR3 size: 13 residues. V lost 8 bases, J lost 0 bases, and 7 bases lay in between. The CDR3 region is CASLASNTGELFF. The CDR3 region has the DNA TGTGCCAGCCTAGCCTCGAACACCGGGGAGCTGTTTTTT.

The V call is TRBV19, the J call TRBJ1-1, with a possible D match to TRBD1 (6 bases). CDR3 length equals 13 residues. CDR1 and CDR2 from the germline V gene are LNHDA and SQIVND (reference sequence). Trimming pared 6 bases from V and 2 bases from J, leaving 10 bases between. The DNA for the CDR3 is TGTGCCAGTAGCGTTGGGGGCAACACTGAAGCTTTCTTT. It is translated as CASSVGGNTEAFF.

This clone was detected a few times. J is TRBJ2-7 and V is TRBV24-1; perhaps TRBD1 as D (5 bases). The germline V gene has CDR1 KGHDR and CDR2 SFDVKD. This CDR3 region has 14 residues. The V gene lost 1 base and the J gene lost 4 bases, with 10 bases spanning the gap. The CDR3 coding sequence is TGTGCCACCAGTGATTTTTGGACACAATACGAGCAGTACTTC. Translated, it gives CATSDFWTQYEQYF.

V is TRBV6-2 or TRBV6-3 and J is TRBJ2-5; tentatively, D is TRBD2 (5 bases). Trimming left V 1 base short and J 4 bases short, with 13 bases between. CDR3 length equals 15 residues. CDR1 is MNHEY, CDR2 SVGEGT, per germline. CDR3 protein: CASSYYRETRETQYF. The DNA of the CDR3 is TGTGCCAGCAGTTACTATAGGGAGACGAGAGAGACCCAGTACTTC.

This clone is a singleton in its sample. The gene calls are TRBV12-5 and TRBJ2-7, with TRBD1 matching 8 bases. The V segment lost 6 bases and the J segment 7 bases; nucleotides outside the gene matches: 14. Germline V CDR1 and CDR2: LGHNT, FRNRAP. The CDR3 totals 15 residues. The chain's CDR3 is CASGNTGTGGQEQYF. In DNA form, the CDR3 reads TGTGCTAGTGGAAATACCGGGACAGGAGGGCAAGAGCAGTACTTC.

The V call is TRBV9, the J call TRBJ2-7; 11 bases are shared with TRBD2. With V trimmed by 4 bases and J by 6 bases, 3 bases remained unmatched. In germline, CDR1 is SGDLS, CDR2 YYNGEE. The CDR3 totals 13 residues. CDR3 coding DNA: TGTGCCAGCAGCACCGGACTAGCGGGCGAGCAGTACTTC. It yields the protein CASSTGLAGEQYF.

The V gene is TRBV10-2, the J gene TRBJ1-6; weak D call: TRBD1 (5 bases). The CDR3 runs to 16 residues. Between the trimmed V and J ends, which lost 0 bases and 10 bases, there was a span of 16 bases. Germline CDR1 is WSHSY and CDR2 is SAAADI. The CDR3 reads CASSESFGGLRSPLHF. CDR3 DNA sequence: TGCGCCAGCAGTGAGTCGTTCGGGGGGTTAAGATCACCCCTCCACTTT.